The present T cell receptor (beta chain) was sequenced within a study of control samples from healthy donors and cancer patients. Germline CDR1 is KGHDR and CDR2 is SFDVKD. Trimming took 3 bases from V and 1 from J, leaving 8 bases between them. The CDR3 totals 14 residues. The repertoire was sequenced with immunoSEQ multiplex PCR; TCRdb's copy has only in-frame clones and lacks some. The sample contains about 160,000 clones, more than 85% of which appear only once. Material: blood. The V call is TRBV24-1, the J call TRBJ2-5; D perhaps matches TRBD1 (6 bases). The sequence derives from a woman aged 30 to 39 in good health. The CDR3 sequence: CATSDRTAQETQYF. The CDR3 DNA is TGTGCCACCAGTGATCGGACAGCCCAAGAGACCCAGTACTTC.